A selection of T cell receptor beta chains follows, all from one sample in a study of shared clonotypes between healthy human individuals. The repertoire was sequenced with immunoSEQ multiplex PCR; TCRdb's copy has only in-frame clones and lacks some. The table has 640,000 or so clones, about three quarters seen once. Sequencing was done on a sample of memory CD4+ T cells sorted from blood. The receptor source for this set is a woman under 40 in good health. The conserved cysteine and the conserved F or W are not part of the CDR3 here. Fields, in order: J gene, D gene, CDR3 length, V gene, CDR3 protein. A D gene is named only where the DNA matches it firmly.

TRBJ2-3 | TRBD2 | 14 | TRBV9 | ASSEQLAGKTDTQY
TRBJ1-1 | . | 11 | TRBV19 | ASSTGMNTEAF
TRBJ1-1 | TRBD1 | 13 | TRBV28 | ASSLRAQGVTEAF
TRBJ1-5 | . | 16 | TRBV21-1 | ASSKERTGEMSNQPQH
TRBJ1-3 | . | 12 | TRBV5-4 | ASSIQGPGNTIY
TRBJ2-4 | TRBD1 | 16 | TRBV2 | ASSEALRQGVLKNIQY
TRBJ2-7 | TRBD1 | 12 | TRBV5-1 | ASSLGTGPIEQY
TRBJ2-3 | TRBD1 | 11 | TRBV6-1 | ASRDRVTDTQY
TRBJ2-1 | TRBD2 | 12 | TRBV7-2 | ASSLLAVYNEQF
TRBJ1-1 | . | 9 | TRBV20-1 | SEQAVKGAF
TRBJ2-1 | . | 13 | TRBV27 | ASSLGAPSYNEQF
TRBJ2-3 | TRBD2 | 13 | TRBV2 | ASSETSENTDTQY
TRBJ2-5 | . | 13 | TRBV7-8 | ASSFSALAIQTQY
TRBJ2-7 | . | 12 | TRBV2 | ASSPTGASSKQY
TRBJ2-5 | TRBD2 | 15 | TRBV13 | ASSLEGLAGAQETQY
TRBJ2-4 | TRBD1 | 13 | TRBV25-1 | ASSEQGALENIQY
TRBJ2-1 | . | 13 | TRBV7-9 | ASTEGGSLYNEQF
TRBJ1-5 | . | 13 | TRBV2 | ASSGGSDGNQPQH
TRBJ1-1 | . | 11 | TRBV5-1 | ASSLVEGSEAF
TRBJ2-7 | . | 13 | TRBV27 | ASSPNPGPNYEQY
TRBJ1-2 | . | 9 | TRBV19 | ASKRDYGYT
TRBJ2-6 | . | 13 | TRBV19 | ASSIISSGANVLT
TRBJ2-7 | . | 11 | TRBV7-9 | ASSRDLYDWRY
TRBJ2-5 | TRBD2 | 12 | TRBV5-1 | ASTLTGGAETQY
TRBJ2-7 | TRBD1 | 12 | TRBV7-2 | ASSSHRGHYEQY
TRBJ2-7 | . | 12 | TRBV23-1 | ASSQEGGSYEQY
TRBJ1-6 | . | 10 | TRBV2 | ASSEFSSPLH
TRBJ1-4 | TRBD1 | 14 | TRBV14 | ASSLRSDRGYEKLF
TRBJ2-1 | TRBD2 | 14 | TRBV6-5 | ASSYSASGAYHEQF
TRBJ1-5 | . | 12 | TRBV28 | ASSWGNSNQPQH
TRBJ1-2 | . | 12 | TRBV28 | ASSSTGRGVGYT
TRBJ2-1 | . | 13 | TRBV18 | ASSPRTREYNEQF
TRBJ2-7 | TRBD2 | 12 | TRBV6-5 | ASSYAGGSYEQY
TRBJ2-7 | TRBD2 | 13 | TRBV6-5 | ASSPISGLAGVQY
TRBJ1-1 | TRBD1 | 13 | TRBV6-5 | ASSKGTAGNTEAF
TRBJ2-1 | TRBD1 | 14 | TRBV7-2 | ASSSNRGKFDNEQF
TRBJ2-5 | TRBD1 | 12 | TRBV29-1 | SVEEWDREETQY
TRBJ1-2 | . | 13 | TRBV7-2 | ASSLDMRGDYGYT
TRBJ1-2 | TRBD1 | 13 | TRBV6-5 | ASSPRRQGPDGYT
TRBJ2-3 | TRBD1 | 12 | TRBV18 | ASSRGQSTDTQY
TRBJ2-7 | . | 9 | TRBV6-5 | ASSTAYEQY
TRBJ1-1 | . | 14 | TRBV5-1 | ASSLAGRGGNTEAF
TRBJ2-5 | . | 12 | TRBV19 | ASSIPKKGETQY
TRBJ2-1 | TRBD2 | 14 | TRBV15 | ATSYGLGGTYNEQF
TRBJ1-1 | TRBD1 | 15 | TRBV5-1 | ASSGRQGKDMNTEAF
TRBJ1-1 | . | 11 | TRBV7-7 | ASSSDINTEAF
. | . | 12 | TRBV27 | ASRDLGGAYEQY
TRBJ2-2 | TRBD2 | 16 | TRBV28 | ASSHFFRAGGGTGELF
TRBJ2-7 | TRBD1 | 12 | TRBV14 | ASSLVGTAYEQY
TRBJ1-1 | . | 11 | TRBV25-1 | ASTGVGDTEAF
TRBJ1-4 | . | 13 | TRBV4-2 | ASSPRGQANEKLF
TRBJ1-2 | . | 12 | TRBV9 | ASSVAGGNNGYT
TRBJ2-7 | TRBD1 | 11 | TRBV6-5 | ASSADRGIEQY
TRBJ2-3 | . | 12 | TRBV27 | ASSLSRGGDTQY
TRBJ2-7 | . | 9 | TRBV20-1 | SASKAYEQY